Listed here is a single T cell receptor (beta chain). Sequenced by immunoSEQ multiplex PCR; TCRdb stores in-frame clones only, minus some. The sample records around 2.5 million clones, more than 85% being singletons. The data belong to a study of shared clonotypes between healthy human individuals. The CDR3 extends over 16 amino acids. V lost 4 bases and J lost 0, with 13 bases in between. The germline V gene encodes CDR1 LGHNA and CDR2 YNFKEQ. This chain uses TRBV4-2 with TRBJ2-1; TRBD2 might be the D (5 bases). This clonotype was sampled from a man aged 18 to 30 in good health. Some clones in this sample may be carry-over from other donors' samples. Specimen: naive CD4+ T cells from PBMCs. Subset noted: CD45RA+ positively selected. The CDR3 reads CASSRSGPSSYNEQFF. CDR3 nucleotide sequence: TGTGCCAGCAGCCGGAGCGGTCCCAGCTCCTACAATGAGCAGTTCTTC.